Listed below are T cell receptor beta chains from one sample, sequenced in a study of cytomegalovirus exposure and HLA in healthy donors. TCRdb's table, derived via immunoSEQ multiplex PCR, lists solely in-frame clones and lacks some. Of around 150,000 clones in the sample, about 9.2% were seen once. The specimen sequenced was PBMCs. The receptors shown here come from a woman between 40 and 50 years old in good health and CMV-seropositive. Both conserved end residues are part of each CDR3. D genes are given only for firm matches. Expanded clones are given a class, and other clones once, few, many or no size at all.

j_call,clone_size,v_call,d_call,cdr3_aa,cdr3_nt
TRBJ2-3,NA,TRBV5-1,TRBD2,CASSFPRGAGVTDTQYF,TGCGCCAGCAGCTTTCCCCGGGGAGCGGGGGTCACAGATACGCAGTATTTT
TRBJ1-5,NA,TRBV19,NA,CASSVDRGNQPQHF,TGTGCCAGTAGTGTGGACAGAGGGAATCAGCCCCAGCATTTT
TRBJ2-1,few,TRBV19,NA,CASSGQGFYNEQFF,TGTGCCAGTAGTGGCCAGGGCTTCTACAATGAGCAGTTCTTC
TRBJ1-1,few,TRBV11-1,TRBD1,CASSLQGANTEAFF,TGTGCCAGCAGCCTACAGGGGGCGAACACTGAAGCTTTCTTT
TRBJ1-1,few,TRBV5-4,NA,CASSSDRLNTEAFF,TGTGCCAGCAGCTCGGACAGATTGAACACTGAAGCTTTCTTT
TRBJ1-4,few,TRBV19,NA,CASSRRRELDEKLFF,TGTGCCAGTAGTAGACGCCGGGAACTGGATGAAAAACTGTTTTTT
TRBJ1-2,NA,TRBV5-4,NA,CASSLGRGLGYTF,TGTGCCAGCAGCTTGGGGAGGGGTCTGGGCTACACCTTC
TRBJ2-2,NA,TRBV10-3,TRBD2,CAISRLAGDTGELFF,TGTGCCATCAGTAGGCTAGCGGGGGACACCGGGGAGCTGTTTTTT
TRBJ1-3,few,TRBV5-4,NA,CASRNRDSGNTIYF,TGTGCCAGCAGGAACAGGGACTCTGGAAACACCATATATTTT
TRBJ1-2,few,TRBV19,NA,CASSIPWSDGYTF,TGTGCCAGTAGTATACCATGGAGTGATGGCTACACCTTC
TRBJ2-7,NA,TRBV13,NA,CASSPYGGRSYEQYF,TGTGCCAGCAGCCCCTATGGGGGGAGATCCTACGAGCAGTACTTC
TRBJ2-7,few,TRBV4-1,NA,CASSQGSQGKNYEQYF,TGCGCCAGCAGCCAAGGATCCCAGGGGAAGAACTACGAGCAGTACTTC
TRBJ2-2,NA,TRBV7-2,NA,CASSRGQGELFF,TGTGCCAGCAGCAGAGGACAGGGGGAGCTGTTTTTT
TRBJ2-2,NA,TRBV5-1,NA,CASSLELGELGAGELFF,TGCGCCAGCAGCTTGGAACTGGGAGAGTTGGGCGCCGGGGAGCTGTTTTTT
TRBJ2-1,few,TRBV5-1,NA,CASSLGQGPYNEQFF,TGCGCCAGCAGCTTGGGCCAGGGGCCCTACAATGAGCAGTTCTTC
TRBJ2-2,NA,TRBV5-4,NA,CASSRPGRNTGELFF,TGTGCCAGCAGCCGGCCTGGGCGGAACACCGGGGAGCTGTTTTTT
TRBJ2-3,NA,TRBV10-3,TRBD2,CAISDRTSGGDTQYF,TGTGCCATCAGTGACCGGACTAGCGGGGGAGATACGCAGTATTTT
TRBJ2-1,few,TRBV4-3,TRBD1,CASSQVATGIYNEQFF,TGCGCCAGCAGCCAAGTTGCGACAGGGATCTACAATGAGCAGTTCTTC
TRBJ2-2,NA,TRBV5-8,TRBD2,CASRKRGGLGTGELFF,TGTGCCAGCAGAAAGCGGGGGGGCCTAGGCACCGGGGAGCTGTTTTTT